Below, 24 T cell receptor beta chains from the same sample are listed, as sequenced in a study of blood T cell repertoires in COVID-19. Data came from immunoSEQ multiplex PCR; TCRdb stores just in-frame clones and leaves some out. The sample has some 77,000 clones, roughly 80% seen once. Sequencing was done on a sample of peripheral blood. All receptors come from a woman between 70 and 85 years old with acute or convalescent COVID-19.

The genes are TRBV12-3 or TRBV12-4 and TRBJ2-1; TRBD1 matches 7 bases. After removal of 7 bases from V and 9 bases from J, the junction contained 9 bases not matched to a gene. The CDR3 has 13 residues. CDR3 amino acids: CASTPPYRGEQFF. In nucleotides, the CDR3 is TGTGCCAGCACCCCCCCGTACAGGGGTGAGCAGTTCTTC.

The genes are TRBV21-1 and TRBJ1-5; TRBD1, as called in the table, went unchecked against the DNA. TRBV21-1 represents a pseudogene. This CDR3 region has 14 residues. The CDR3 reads CASSPTASDSPQHF. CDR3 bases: TGTGCCAGCAGCCCTACGGCATCGGACAGCCCCCAGCATTTT.

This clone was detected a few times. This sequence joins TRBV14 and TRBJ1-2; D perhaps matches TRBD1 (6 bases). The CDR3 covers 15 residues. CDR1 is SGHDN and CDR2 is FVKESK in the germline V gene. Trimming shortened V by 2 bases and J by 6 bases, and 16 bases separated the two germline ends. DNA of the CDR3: TGTGCCAGCAGCCAATTGGACAGACCTACCAATGGCTACACCTTC. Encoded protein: CASSQLDRPTNGYTF.

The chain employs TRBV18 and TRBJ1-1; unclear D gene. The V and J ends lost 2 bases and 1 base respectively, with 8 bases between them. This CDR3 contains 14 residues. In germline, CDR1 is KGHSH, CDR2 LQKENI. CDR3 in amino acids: CASSPVARNTEAFF. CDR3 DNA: TGTGCCAGCTCACCAGTCGCCAGGAACACTGAAGCTTTCTTT. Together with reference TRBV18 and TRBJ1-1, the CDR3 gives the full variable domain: NAGVMQNPRHLVRRRGQEARLRCSPMKGHSHVYWYRQLPEEGLKFMVYLQKENIIDESGMPKERFSAEFPKEGPSILRIQQVVRGDSAAYFCASSPVARNTEAFFGQGTRLTVV.

The CDR3 coding sequence is TGCGCCAGCAGCTCGACAGGGATCAACTACGAGCAGTACTTC. This translates into CASSSTGINYEQYF. This chain connects TRBV5-1 to TRBJ2-7; TRBD1 matches at 7 bases. The CDR3 spans 14 residues. CDR1 and CDR2 (germline): SGHRS, YFSETQ. J lost 3 bases, V lost 3 bases, and 6 bases had no gene match.

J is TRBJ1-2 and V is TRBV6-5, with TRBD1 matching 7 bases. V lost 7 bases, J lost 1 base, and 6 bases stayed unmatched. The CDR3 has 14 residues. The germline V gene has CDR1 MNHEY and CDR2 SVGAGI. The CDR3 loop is CASTDRAINYGYTF. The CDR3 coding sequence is TGTGCCAGCACCGACAGGGCCATTAACTATGGCTACACCTTC.

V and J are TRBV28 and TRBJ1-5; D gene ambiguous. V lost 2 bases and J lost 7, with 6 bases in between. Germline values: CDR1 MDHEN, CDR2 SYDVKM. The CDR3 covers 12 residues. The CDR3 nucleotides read TGTGCCAGCAGTTTACTGAGCCAGCCCCAGCATTTT. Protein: CASSLLSQPQHF.

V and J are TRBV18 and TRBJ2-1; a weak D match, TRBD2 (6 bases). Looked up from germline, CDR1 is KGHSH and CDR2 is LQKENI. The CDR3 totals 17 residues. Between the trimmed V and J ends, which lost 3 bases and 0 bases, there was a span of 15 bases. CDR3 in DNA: TGTGCCAGCTCACCCCTCGGTGCGGGGCGCTCCTACAATGAGCAGTTCTTC. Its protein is CASSPLGAGRSYNEQFF.

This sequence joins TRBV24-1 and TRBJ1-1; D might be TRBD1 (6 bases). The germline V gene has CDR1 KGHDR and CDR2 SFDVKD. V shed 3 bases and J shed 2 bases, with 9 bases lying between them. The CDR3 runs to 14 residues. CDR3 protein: CATSDGQSNTEAFF. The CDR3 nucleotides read TGTGCCACCAGTGATGGACAGAGTAACACTGAAGCTTTCTTT.

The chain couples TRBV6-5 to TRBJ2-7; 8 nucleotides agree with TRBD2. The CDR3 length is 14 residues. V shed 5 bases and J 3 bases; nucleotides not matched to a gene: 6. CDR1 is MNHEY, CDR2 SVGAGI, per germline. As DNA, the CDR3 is TGTGCCAGCAGTCCCCAAGCGGGAGTCTACGAGCAGTACTTC. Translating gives CASSPQAGVYEQYF.

CDR3 nucleotides: TGTGCCAGCAGTCGGGGGGGACAGACTGAGCAGTACTTC. This translates into CASSRGGQTEQYF. The V gene is TRBV11-2, the J gene TRBJ2-7, with D possibly TRBD2 on 8 matching bases. The V end was cut by 6 bases, the J end by 7 bases, with 16 bases between. Germline V gene lookup returns CDR1 SGHAT and CDR2 FQNNGV. This CDR3 has 13 amino acids.

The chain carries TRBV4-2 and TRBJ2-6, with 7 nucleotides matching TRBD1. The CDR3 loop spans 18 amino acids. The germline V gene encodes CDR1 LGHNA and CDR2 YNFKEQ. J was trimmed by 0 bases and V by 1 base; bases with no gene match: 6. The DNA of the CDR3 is TGTGCCAGCAGCCAAGCGGGACAGCATTTCTCTGGGGCCAACGTCCTGACTTTC. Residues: CASSQAGQHFSGANVLTF.

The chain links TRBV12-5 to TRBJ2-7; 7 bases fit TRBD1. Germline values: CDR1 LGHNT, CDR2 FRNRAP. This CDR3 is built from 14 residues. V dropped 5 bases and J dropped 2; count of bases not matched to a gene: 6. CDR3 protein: CASGRQGQTYEQYF. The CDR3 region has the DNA TGTGCTAGTGGTCGACAGGGCCAGACCTACGAGCAGTACTTC.

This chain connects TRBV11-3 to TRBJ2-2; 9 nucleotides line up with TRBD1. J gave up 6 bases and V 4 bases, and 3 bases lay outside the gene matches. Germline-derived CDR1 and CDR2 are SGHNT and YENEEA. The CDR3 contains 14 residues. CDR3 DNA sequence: TGTGCCAGCAGCTCTCGACAGGGGGCCGGGGAGCTGTTTTTT. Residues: CASSSRQGAGELFF. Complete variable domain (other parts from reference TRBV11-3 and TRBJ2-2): EAGVVQSPRYKIIEKKQPVAFWCNPISGHNTLYWYLQNLGQGPELLIRYENEEAVDDSQLPKDRFSAERLKGVDSTLKIQPAELGDSAVYLCASSSRQGAGELFFGEGSRLTVL.

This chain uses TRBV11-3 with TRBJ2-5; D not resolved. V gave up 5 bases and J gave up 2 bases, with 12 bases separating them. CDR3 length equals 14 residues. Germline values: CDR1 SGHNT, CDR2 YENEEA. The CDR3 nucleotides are TGTGCCAGCAGCCCAAACTGGAGACAAGAGACCCAGTACTTC. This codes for CASSPNWRQETQYF.

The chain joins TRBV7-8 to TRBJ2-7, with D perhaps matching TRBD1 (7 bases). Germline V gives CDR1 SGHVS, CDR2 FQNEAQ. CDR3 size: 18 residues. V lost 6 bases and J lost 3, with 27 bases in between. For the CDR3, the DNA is TGTGCCAGCAGTCATAGACAGGGAGGCACGGTAGGGGGCTACGAGCAGTACTTC. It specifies CASSHRQGGTVGGYEQYF.

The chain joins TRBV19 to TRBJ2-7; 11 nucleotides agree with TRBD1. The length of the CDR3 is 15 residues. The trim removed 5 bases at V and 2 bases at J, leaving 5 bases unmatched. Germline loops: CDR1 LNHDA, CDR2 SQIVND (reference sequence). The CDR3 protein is CASSAPGQGAYEQYF. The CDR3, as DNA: TGTGCCAGTAGTGCCCCGGGACAGGGGGCCTACGAGCAGTACTTC.

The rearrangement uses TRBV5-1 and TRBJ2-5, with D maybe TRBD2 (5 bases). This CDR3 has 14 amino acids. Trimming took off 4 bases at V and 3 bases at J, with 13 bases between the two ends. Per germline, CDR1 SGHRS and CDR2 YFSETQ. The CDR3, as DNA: TGCGCCAGCAGCCCTGGCGGGTGGGAAGAGACCCAGTACTTC. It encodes CASSPGGWEETQYF.

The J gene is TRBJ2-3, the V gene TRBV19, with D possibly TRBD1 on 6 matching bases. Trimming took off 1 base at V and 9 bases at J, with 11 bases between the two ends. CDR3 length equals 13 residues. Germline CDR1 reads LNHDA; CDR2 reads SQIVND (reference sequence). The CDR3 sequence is CASSIAIGTTQYF. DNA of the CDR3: TGTGCCAGTAGTATAGCTATCGGGACAACGCAGTATTTT. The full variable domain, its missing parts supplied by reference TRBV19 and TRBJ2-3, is DGGITQSPKYLFRKEGQNVTLSCEQNLNHDAMYWYRQDPGQGLRLIYYSQIVNDFQKGDIAEGYSVSREKKESFPLTVTSAQKNPTAFYLCASSIAIGTTQYFGPGTRLTVL.

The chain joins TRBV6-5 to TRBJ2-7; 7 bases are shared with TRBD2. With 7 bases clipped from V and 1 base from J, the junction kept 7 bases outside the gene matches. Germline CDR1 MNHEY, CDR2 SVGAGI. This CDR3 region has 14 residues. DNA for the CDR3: TGTGCCAGCAAAGGGCGCGGGAGTTCCTACGAGCAGTACTTC. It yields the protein CASKGRGSSYEQYF.

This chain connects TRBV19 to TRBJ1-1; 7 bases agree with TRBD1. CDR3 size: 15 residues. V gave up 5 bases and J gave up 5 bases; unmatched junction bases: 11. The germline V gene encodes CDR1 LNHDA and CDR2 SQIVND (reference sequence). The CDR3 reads CASSSRDRVRTEAFF. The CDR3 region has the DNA TGTGCCAGTAGTTCCCGTGACAGGGTGAGAACTGAAGCTTTCTTT. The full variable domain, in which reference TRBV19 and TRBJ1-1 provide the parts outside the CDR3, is DGGITQSPKYLFRKEGQNVTLSCEQNLNHDAMYWYRQDPGQGLRLIYYSQIVNDFQKGDIAEGYSVSREKKESFPLTVTSAQKNPTAFYLCASSSRDRVRTEAFFGQGTRLTVV.

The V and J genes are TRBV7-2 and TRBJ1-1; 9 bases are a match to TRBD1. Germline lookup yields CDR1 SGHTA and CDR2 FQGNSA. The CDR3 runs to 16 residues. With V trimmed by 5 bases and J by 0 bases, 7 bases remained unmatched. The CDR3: CASSAGTGNLNTEAFF. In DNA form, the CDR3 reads TGTGCCAGCAGCGCAGGGACAGGGAACCTGAACACTGAAGCTTTCTTT.

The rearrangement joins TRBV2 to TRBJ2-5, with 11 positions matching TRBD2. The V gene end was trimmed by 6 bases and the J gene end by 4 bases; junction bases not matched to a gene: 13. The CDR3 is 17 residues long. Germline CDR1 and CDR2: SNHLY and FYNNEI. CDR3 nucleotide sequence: TGTGCCAGCAGGACAGGGGCTACTAGCGGGAGTAGAGAGACCCAGTACTTC. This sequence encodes CASRTGATSGSRETQYF.

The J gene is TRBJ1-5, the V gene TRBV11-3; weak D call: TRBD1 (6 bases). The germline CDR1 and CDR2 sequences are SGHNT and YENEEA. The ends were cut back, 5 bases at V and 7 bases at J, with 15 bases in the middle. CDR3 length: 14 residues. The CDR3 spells CASSPPRTDQPQHF. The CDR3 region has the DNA TGTGCCAGCAGCCCCCCAAGGACAGACCAGCCCCAGCATTTT.